The 10 T cell receptor beta chains reported below all come from one sample, sequenced in a study of CD8 T cells in ankylosing spondylitis. TCRdb re-analysed the 5' RACE reads in MiXCR, keeping a single row per CDR3 protein. The sample records 80,000 to 90,000 distinct CDR3 sequences, around 26% being singletons. Sequencing input: blood, either unsorted or a sorted T cell fraction (not recorded which). These receptor sequences come from a male donor with ankylosing spondylitis or in good health (not recorded which).

The chain has TRBV7-2 and TRBJ1-1, with 7 bases lining up with TRBD1. Germline values: CDR1 SGHTA, CDR2 FQGNSA. The V gene end was trimmed by 5 bases and the J gene end by 0 bases; junction bases not matched to a gene: 6. This CDR3 contains 15 residues. CDR3 in DNA: TGTGCCAGCAGCCCCTCCGGGACAGTGAACACTGAAGCTTTCTTT. Protein: CASSPSGTVNTEAFF.

This clonotype was counted once. The chain uses TRBV5-1 and TRBJ2-7, with D hard to call. CDR1 is SGHRS, CDR2 YFSETQ, per germline. This CDR3 has 13 amino acids. The V gene lost 3 bases and the J gene lost 5 bases, with 12 bases spanning the gap. The CDR3 is CASSSPSTDEQYF. CDR3 nucleotides: TGCGCCAGCAGCTCCCCCTCGACGGACGAGCAGTACTTC.

This chain links TRBV12-3 or TRBV12-4 with TRBJ2-5; no definite D call. The CDR3 runs to 16 residues. The V end lost 5 bases, the J end lost 2 bases, and 18 bases lay between the germline ends. The CDR3 nucleotides are TGTGCCAGCAGTCCCCTAGGGCGAGTGGAACAAGAGACCCAGTACTTC. It specifies CASSPLGRVEQETQYF.

The rearrangement joins TRBV29-1 to TRBJ1-3, with 8 bases lining up with TRBD1. CDR3 length: 13 amino acids. V was pared by 6 bases and J by 3 bases, with 4 bases of the junction left unmatched. Germline CDR1 reads SQVTM; CDR2 reads ANQGSEA. CDR3 DNA: TGCAGCGTCTCTACAGGGGGTGGAAACACCATATATTTT. Its protein product is CSVSTGGGNTIYF. The full variable domain, rest sourced from reference TRBV29-1 and TRBJ1-3, is SAVISQKPSRDICQRGTSLTIQCQVDSQVTMMFWYRQQPGQSLTLIATANQGSEATYESGFVIDKFPISRPNLTFSTLTVSNMSPEDSSIYLCSVSTGGGNTIYFGEGSWLTVV.

V usage is TRBV27 and J usage is TRBJ1-1, with 7 bases lining up with TRBD1. V lost 6 bases to trimming and J lost 0 bases; unmatched junction nucleotides: 10. Germline V gives CDR1 MNHEY, CDR2 SMNVEV (reference sequence). The CDR3 spans 16 residues. CDR3 sequence reads: CASRDVTGTLNTEAFF. The DNA for the CDR3 is TGTGCCAGCAGGGATGTGACAGGGACCTTGAACACTGAAGCTTTCTTT.

In its sample, this clonotype was seen many times. V and J are TRBV5-5 and TRBJ1-1, with D possibly being TRBD1 (5 bases). Looked up from germline, CDR1 is SGHKS and CDR2 is YYEKEE (reference sequence). The CDR3 spans 15 residues. Deletions cut 2 bases from V and 5 bases from J, with 16 bases between. CDR3 protein: CASSFTGTRGTEAFF. The CDR3 DNA reads TGTGCCAGCAGCTTCACCGGGACCCGAGGGACTGAAGCTTTCTTT.

The chain has TRBV18 and TRBJ2-3; D gene uncertain. The ends were cut back, 3 bases at V and 0 bases at J, with 7 bases in the middle. There are 14 residues in the CDR3. Germline values: CDR1 KGHSH, CDR2 LQKENI. The CDR3 is CASSPSQSTDTQYF. The CDR3 DNA sequence: TGTGCCAGCTCACCGTCTCAGAGCACAGATACGCAGTATTTT.

The rearrangement uses TRBV5-6 and TRBJ2-3, with 7 bases fitting TRBD2. V was clipped by 1 base and J by 1 base; unmatched bases: 6. CDR1 is SGHDT, CDR2 YYEEEE, per germline. This CDR3 spans 16 amino acids. DNA of the CDR3: TGTGCCAGCAGCTTGCGGCCTAGCGGTCGCACAGATACGCAGTATTTT. Its protein product is CASSLRPSGRTDTQYF.

This sequence joins TRBV5-1 and TRBJ2-7, with a possible D match to TRBD1 (6 bases). The CDR3 has 13 residues. The germline V gene has CDR1 SGHRS and CDR2 YFSETQ. V was cut by 4 bases and J by 6 bases, with 14 bases left in between. DNA for the CDR3: TGCGCCAGCAGCGCGACAGGCCGGGGCGAGCAGTACTTC. Amino acid sequence: CASSATGRGEQYF.

This chain connects TRBV7-9 to TRBJ1-2, with D possibly matching TRBD1 (6 bases). CDR1 and CDR2 from the germline V gene are SEHNR and FQNEAQ (reference sequence). This CDR3 has 14 amino acids. V shed 5 bases and J shed 5 bases, with 15 bases lying between them. The CDR3 loop is CASSHPRTAYGYTF. CDR3 DNA: TGTGCCAGCAGCCACCCTCGGACAGCGTATGGCTACACCTTC.